The present entry profiles one T cell receptor (beta chain) with its context. Busulfan-fludarabine conditioning, marrow transplant, and cyclophosphamide on days +3 and +4 were administered. This sample was included in a study of T cells after posttransplantation cyclophosphamide. Profiling relied on immunoSEQ multiplex PCR, and the TCRdb table lists in-frame clones only, not all of them. Of around 7,100 clones in the sample, just under 75% were seen once. The TCR was taken from a young adult male patient who received an allogeneic stem cell transplant from a related donor, was CMV-positive, and had acute GVHD only. Part of the T cells may come from the graft donor. The material sequenced was PBMCs, taken almost 1,500 days after allogeneic stem cell transplant with posttransplant cyclophosphamide.

The CDR3 nucleotides are TGTGCCAGCAGCTCCACCCGGGCCGACCCGGGGTGGACAGGCTATGGCTACACCTTC. It specifies CASSSTRADPGWTGYGYTF. The chain has TRBV7-6 and TRBJ1-2, with TRBD1 matching 7 bases. The length of the CDR3 is 19 residues. Germline CDR1 SGHVS, CDR2 FNYEAQ. Losses at the gene ends were 4 bases for V and 4 bases for J; bases not matched to a gene: 21.